One T cell receptor (beta chain) is described in this entry. The antigen is unknown. The germline CDR1 and CDR2 sequences are SGHVS and FQNEAQ. Trimming left V 6 bases short and J 3 bases short, with 20 bases between. The CDR3 is made up of 16 amino acids. The entry originates in a study of blood T cells in healthy people across ages. Study findings and constraints: Naive CD4+ cells and diversity were both higher in long-lived donors than in aged donors.

Each sample provided at least 6 micrograms of extracted total RNA. A J-beta primer mix and a sample-barcoded 5' primer were used in a second PCR of about 6 to 12 cycles. TCRdb reprocessed the 5' RACE reads via MiXCR and lists one record per CDR3 protein. The repertoire has around 800,000 distinct CDR3 sequences, roughly 50% of them found once; the top ten carry roughly two fifths. The rearrangement uses TRBV7-8 and TRBJ2-5; D ambiguous. The source is a man older than 75 in good health. The sample consisted of blood. CDR3 in amino acids: CASSHPSLRGEETQYF. CDR3 coding DNA: TGTGCCAGCAGTCACCCAAGCTTACGAGGAGAAGAGACCCAGTACTTC.